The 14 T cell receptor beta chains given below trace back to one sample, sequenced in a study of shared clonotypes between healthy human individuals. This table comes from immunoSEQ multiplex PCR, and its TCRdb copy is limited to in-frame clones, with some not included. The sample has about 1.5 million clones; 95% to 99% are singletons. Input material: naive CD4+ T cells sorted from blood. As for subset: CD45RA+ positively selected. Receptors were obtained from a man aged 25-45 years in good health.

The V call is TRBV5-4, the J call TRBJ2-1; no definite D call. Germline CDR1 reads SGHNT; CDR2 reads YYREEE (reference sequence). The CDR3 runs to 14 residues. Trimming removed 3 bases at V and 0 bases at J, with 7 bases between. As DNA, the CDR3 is TGTGCCAGCAGCTCCGGGCTCTCCTACAATGAGCAGTTCTTC. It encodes CASSSGLSYNEQFF.

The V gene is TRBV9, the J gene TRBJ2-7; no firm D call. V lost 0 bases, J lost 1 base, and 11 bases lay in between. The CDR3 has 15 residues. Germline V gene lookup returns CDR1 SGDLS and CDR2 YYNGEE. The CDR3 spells CASSVGHSLSYEQYF. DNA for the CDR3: TGTGCCAGCAGCGTAGGCCACAGTCTTTCCTACGAGCAGTACTTC.

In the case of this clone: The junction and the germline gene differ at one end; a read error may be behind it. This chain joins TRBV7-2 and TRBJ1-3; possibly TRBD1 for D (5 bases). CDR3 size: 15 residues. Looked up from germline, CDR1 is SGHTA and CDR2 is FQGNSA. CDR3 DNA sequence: TGTGCCAGCACCTTACCGGGACGCTCTGGAAACACCATATATTTT. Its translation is CASTLPGRSGNTIYF.

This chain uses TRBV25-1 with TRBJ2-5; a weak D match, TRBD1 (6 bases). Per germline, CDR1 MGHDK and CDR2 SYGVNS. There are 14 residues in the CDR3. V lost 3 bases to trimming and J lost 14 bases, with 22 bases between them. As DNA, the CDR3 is TGTGCCAGCAGTGACGCGATAGTGGGGGACAAACTCTACTTC. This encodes CASSDAIVGDKLYF.

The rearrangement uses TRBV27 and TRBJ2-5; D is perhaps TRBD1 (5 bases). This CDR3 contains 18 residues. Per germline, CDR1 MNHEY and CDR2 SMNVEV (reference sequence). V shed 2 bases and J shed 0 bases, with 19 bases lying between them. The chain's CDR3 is CASSLDFRGRVNQETQYF. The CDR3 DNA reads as TGTGCCAGCAGTTTAGATTTTAGGGGCAGGGTTAACCAAGAGACCCAGTACTTC.

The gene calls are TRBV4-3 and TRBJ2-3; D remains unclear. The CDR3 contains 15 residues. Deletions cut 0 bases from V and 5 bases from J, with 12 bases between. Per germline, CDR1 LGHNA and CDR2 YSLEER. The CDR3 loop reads CASSQDPGRGDTQYF. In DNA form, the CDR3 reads TGCGCCAGCAGCCAAGATCCCGGCCGAGGAGATACGCAGTATTTT.

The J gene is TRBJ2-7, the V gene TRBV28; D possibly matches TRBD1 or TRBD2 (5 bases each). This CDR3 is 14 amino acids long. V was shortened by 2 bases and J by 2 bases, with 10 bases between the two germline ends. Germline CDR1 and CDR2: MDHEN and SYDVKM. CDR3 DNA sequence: TGTGCCAGCAGTTTACTGGGGACGGCCTACGAGCAGTACTTC. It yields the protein CASSLLGTAYEQYF.

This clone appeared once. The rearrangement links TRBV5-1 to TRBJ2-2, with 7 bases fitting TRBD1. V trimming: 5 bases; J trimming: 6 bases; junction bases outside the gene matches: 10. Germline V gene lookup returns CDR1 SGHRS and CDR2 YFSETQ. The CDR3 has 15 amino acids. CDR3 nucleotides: TGCGCCAGCAGAAGTGGACAGGTGCTTCCCGGGGAGCTGTTTTTT. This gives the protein CASRSGQVLPGELFF.

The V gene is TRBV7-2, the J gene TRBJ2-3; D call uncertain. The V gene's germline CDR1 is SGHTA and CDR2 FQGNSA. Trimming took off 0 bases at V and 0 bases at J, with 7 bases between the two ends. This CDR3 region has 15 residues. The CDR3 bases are TGTGCCAGCAGCTTAGCGGGCGCGAGCACAGATACGCAGTATTTT. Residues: CASSLAGASTDTQYF. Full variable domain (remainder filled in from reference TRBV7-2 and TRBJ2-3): GAGVSQSPSNKVTEKGKDVELRCDPISGHTALYWYRQSLGQGLEFLIYFQGNSAPDKSGLPSDRFSAERTGGSVSTLTIQRTQQEDSAVYLCASSLAGASTDTQYFGPGTRLTVL.

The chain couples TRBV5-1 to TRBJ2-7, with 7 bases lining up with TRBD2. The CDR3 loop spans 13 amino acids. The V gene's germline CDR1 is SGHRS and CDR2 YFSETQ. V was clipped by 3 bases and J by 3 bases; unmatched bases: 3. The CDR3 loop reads CASSSGTNYEQYF. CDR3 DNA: TGCGCCAGCAGCTCCGGGACTAACTACGAGCAGTACTTC.

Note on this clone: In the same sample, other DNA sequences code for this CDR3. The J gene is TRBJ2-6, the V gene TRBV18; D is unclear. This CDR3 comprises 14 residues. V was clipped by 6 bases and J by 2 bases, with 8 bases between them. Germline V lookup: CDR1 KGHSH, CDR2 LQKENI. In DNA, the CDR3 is TGTGCCAGCTCCCCAAACACTGGGGCCAACGTCCTGACTTTC. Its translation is CASSPNTGANVLTF.

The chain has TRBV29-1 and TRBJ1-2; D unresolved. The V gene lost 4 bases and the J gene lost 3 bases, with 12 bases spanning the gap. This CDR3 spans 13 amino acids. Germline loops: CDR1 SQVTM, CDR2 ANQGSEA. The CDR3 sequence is CSVGETPYYGYTF. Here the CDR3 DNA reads TGCAGCGTTGGCGAAACCCCCTACTATGGCTACACCTTC.

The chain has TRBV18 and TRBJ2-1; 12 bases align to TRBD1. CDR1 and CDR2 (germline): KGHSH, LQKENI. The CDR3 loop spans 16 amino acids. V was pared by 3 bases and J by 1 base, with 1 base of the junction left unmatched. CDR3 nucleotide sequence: TGTGCCAGCTCACCGGGACAGGGGGCTTCCTACAATGAGCAGTTCTTC. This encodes CASSPGQGASYNEQFF.

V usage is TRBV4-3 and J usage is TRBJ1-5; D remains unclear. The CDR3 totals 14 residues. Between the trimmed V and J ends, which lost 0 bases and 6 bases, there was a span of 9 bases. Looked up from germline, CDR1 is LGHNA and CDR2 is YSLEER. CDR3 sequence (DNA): TGCGCCAGCAGCCAAGAAGAGTGGAGTCAGCCCCAGCATTTT. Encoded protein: CASSQEEWSQPQHF.